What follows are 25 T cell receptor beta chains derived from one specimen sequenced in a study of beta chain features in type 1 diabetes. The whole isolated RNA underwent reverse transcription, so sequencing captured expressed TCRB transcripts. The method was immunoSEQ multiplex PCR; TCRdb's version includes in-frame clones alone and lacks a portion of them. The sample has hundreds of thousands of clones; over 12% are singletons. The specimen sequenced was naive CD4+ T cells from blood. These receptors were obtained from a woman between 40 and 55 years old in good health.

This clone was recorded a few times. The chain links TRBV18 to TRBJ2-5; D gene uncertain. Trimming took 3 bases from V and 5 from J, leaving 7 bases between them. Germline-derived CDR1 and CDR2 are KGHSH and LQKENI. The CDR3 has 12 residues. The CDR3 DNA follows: TGTGCCAGCTCACCTAATGCGGAGACCCAGTACTTC. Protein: CASSPNAETQYF.

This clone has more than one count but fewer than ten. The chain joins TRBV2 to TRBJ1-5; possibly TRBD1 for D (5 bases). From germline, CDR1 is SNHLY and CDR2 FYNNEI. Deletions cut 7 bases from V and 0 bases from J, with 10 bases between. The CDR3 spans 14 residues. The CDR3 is CASTDSDSNQPQHF. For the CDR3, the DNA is TGTGCCAGCACCGACAGCGATAGCAATCAGCCCCAGCATTTT.

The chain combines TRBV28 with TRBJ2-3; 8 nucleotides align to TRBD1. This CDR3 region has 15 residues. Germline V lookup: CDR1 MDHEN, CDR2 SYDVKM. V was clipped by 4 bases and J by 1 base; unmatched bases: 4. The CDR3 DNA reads TGTGCCAGCAGTTCCGGACAGGGAGGCACAGATACGCAGTATTTT. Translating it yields CASSSGQGGTDTQYF.

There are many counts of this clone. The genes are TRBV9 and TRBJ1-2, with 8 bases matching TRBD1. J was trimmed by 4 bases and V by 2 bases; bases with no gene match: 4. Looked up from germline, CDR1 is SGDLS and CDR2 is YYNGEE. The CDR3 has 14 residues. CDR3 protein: CASSVTTGGYGYTF. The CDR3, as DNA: TGTGCCAGCAGCGTCACCACAGGGGGCTATGGCTACACCTTC.

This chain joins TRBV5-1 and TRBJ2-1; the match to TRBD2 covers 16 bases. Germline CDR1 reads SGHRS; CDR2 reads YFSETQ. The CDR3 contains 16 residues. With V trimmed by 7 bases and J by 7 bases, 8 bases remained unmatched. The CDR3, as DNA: TGCGCCAGCCGCGGGACTAGCGGGGGGGCAGGGAATGAGCAGTTCTTC. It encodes CASRGTSGGAGNEQFF.

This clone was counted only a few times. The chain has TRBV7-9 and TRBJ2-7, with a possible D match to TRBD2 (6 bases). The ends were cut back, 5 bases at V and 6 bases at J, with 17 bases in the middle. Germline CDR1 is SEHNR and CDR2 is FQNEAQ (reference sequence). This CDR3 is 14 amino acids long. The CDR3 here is CASSRGTAGGEQYF. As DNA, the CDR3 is TGTGCCAGCAGCCGCGGGACCGCTGGGGGCGAGCAGTACTTC.

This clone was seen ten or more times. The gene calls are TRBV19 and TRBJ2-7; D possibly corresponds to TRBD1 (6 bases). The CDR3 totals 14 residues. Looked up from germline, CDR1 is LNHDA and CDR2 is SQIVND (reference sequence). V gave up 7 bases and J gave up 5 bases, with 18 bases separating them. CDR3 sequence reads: CASTTTIQGNEQYF. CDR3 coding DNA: TGTGCCAGTACTACAACAATCCAGGGGAACGAGCAGTACTTC.

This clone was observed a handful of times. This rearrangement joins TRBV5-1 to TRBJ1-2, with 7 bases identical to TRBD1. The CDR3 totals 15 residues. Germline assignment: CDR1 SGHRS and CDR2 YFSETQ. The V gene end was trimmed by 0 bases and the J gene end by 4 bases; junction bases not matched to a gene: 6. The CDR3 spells CASSLEVGGAYGYTF. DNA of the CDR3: TGCGCCAGCAGCTTGGAAGTAGGGGGCGCCTATGGCTACACCTTC.

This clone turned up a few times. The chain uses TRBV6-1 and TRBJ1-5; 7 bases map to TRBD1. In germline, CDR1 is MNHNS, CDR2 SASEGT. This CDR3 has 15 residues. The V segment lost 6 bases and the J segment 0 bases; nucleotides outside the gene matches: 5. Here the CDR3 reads CASRRTGDSNQPQHF. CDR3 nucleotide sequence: TGTGCCAGCAGGAGGACAGGAGATAGCAATCAGCCCCAGCATTTT.

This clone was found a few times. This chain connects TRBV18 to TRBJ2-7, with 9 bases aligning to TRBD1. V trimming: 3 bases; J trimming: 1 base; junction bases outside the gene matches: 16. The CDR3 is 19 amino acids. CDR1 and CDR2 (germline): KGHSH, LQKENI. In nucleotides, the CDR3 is TGTGCCAGCTCACCCTACGTCCCGGGACAGGGTTCGGGGTCCTACGAGCAGTACTTC. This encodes CASSPYVPGQGSGSYEQYF.

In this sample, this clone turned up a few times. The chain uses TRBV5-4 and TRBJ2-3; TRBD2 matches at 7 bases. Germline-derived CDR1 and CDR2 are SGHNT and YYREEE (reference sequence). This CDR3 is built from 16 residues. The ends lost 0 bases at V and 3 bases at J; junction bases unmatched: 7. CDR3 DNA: TGTGCCAGCAGCTTGGGGGGTGCGGGGGAAACAGATACGCAGTATTTT. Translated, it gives CASSLGGAGETDTQYF.

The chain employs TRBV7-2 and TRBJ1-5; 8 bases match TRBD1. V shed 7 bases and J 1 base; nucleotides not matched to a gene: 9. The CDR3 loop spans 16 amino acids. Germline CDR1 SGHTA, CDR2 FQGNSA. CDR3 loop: CASTLGQGASNQPQHF. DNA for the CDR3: TGTGCCAGCACCCTAGGGCAGGGGGCCAGCAATCAGCCCCAGCATTTT.

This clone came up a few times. The CDR3 here is CASSQDQVNSPLHF. Here the CDR3 DNA reads TGTGCCAGCAGCCAAGACCAGGTTAATTCACCCCTCCACTTT. This chain connects TRBV14 to TRBJ1-6; D not certain. Germline V gene lookup returns CDR1 SGHDN and CDR2 FVKESK. This CDR3 comprises 14 residues. Deletions cut 0 bases from V and 6 bases from J, with 6 bases between.

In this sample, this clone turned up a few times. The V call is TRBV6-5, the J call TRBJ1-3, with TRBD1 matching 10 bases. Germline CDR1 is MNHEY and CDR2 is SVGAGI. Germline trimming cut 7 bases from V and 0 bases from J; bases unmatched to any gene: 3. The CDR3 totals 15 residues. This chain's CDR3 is CASTRTGGSGNTIYF. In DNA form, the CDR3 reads TGTGCCAGCACCCGGACAGGGGGCTCTGGAAACACCATATATTTT.

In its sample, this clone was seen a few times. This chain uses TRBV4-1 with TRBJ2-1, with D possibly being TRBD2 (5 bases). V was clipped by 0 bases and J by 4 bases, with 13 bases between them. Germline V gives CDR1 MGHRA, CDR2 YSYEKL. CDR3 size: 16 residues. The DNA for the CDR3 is TGCGCCAGCAGCCAAGATATAGCTAGCAGATACAATGAGCAGTTCTTC. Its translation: CASSQDIASRYNEQFF.

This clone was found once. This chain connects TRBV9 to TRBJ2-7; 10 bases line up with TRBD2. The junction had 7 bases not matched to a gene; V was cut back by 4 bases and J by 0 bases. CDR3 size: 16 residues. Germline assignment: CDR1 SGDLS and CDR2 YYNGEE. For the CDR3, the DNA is TGTGCCAGCAGCAAAACTAGCGGGGTATTCTCCTACGAGCAGTACTTC. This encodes CASSKTSGVFSYEQYF.

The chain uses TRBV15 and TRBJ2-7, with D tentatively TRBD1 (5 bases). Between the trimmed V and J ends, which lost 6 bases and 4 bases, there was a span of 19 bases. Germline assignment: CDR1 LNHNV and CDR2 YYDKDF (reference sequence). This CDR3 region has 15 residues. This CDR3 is CATSPVQAQGYEQYF. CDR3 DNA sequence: TGTGCCACCAGTCCAGTACAGGCCCAGGGATACGAGCAGTACTTC.

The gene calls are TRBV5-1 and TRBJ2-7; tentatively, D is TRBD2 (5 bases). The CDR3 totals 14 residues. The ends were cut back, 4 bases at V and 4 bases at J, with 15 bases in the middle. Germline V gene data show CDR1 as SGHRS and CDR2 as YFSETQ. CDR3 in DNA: TGCGCCAGCAGCGCAACCGGGGTTTTATACGAGCAGTACTTC. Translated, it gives CASSATGVLYEQYF.

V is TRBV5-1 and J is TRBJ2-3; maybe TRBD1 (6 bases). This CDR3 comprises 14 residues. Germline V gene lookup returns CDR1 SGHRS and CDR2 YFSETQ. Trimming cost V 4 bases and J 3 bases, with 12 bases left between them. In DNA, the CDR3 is TGCGCCAGCAGCACTGAACAGGGAACAGATACGCAGTATTTT. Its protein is CASSTEQGTDTQYF.

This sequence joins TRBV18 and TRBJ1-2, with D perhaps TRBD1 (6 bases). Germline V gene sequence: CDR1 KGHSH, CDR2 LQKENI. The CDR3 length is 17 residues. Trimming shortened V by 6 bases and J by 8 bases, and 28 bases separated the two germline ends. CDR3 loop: CASSNNNGRGRAWGYTF. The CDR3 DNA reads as TGTGCCAGCTCGAACAACAACGGCAGGGGCCGGGCGTGGGGCTACACCTTC.

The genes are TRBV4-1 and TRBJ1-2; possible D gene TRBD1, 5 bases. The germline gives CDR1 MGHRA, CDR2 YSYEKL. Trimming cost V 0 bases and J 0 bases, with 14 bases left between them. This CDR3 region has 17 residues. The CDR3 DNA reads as TGCGCCAGCAGCCAAGAGGTACTGACAGAGGCTAACTATGGCTACACCTTC. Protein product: CASSQEVLTEANYGYTF.

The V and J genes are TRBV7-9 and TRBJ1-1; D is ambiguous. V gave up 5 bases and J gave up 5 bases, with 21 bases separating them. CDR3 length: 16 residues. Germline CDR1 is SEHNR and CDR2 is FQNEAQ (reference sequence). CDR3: CASSLKRRALGTEAFF. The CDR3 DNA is TGTGCCAGCAGCCTAAAGCGGCGGGCGTTGGGTACTGAAGCTTTCTTT.

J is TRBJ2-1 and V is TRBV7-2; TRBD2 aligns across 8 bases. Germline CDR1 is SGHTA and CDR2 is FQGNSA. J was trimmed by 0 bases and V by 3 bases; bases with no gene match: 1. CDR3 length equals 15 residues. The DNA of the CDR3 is TGTGCCAGCAGCTTGGGACTAGACTCCTACAATGAGCAGTTCTTC. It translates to CASSLGLDSYNEQFF. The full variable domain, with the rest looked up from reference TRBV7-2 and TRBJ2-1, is GAGVSQSPSNKVTEKGKDVELRCDPISGHTALYWYRQSLGQGLEFLIYFQGNSAPDKSGLPSDRFSAERTGGSVSTLTIQRTQQEDSAVYLCASSLGLDSYNEQFFGPGTRLTVL.

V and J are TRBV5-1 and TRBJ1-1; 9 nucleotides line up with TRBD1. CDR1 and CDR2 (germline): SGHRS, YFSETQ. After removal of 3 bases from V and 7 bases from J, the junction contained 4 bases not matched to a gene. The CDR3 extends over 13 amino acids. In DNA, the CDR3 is TGCGCCAGCAGCTGGGGACAGGGAATTGAAGCTTTCTTT. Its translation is CASSWGQGIEAFF.

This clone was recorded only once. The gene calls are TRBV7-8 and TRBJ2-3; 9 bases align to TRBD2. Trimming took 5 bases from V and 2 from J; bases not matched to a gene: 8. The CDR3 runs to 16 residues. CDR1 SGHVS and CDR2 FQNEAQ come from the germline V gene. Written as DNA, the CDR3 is TGTGCCAGCAGCCCCCCGGGACTAGCAGCCACAGATACGCAGTATTTT. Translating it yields CASSPPGLAATDTQYF.